This T cell receptor beta chain originates from a study of prognosis after radiotherapy for stage I lung cancer. Across the study: The patients included approximately 14 who had newly diagnosed primary stage I lung tumors, along with four or five others who had oligometastatic NSCLC after their primary tumor had been surgically resected. Adenocarcinomas accounted for the tumors of twelve patients, and squamous cell carcinomas for those of more than 5.

Multiplex PCR, run in two rounds, amplified TCR beta CDR3 from genomic DNA. The first round of PCR was done with primers that matched each TRBV and TRBJ gene. The authors ran second-round PCR with universal primers. MiXCR, run by TCRdb on the multiplex PCR reads, gives a single entry per CDR3 protein. The sample carries roughly 27,000 distinct CDR3 sequences, just over 45% recorded once. CDR3 size: 17 residues. With V trimmed by 2 bases and J by 4 bases, 9 bases remained unmatched. The V gene's germline CDR1 is LGHDT and CDR2 YNNKEL (reference sequence). The input for sequencing was PBMCs, taken before or after stereotactic body radiation therapy (not recorded which). The chain couples TRBV3-1 to TRBJ2-1; 9 bases line up with TRBD2. This sequence originates from a donor aged 50 or older with non-small cell lung cancer. The CDR3 DNA is TGTGCCAGCAGCCAAAAGTTAGCGGGAGTGTTGTACAATGAGCAGTTCTTC. Its protein product is CASSQKLAGVLYNEQFF.